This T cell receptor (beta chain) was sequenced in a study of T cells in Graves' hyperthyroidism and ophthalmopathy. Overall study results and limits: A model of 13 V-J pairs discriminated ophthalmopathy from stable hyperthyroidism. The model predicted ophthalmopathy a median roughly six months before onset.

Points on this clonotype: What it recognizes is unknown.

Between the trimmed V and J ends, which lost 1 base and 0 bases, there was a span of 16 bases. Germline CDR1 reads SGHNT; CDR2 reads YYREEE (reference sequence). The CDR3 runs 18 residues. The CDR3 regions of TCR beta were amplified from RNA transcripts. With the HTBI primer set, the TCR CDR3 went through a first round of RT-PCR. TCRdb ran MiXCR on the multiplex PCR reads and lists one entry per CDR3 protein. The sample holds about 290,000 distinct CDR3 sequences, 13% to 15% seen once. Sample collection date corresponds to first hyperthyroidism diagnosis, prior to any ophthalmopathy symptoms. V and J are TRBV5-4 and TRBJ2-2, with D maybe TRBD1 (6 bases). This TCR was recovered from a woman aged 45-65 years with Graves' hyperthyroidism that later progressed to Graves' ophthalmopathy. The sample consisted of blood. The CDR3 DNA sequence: TGTGCCAGCAGCTTGCGCTTCAATTGGGGGCCGAACACCGGGGAGCTGTTTTTT. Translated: CASSLRFNWGPNTGELFF.